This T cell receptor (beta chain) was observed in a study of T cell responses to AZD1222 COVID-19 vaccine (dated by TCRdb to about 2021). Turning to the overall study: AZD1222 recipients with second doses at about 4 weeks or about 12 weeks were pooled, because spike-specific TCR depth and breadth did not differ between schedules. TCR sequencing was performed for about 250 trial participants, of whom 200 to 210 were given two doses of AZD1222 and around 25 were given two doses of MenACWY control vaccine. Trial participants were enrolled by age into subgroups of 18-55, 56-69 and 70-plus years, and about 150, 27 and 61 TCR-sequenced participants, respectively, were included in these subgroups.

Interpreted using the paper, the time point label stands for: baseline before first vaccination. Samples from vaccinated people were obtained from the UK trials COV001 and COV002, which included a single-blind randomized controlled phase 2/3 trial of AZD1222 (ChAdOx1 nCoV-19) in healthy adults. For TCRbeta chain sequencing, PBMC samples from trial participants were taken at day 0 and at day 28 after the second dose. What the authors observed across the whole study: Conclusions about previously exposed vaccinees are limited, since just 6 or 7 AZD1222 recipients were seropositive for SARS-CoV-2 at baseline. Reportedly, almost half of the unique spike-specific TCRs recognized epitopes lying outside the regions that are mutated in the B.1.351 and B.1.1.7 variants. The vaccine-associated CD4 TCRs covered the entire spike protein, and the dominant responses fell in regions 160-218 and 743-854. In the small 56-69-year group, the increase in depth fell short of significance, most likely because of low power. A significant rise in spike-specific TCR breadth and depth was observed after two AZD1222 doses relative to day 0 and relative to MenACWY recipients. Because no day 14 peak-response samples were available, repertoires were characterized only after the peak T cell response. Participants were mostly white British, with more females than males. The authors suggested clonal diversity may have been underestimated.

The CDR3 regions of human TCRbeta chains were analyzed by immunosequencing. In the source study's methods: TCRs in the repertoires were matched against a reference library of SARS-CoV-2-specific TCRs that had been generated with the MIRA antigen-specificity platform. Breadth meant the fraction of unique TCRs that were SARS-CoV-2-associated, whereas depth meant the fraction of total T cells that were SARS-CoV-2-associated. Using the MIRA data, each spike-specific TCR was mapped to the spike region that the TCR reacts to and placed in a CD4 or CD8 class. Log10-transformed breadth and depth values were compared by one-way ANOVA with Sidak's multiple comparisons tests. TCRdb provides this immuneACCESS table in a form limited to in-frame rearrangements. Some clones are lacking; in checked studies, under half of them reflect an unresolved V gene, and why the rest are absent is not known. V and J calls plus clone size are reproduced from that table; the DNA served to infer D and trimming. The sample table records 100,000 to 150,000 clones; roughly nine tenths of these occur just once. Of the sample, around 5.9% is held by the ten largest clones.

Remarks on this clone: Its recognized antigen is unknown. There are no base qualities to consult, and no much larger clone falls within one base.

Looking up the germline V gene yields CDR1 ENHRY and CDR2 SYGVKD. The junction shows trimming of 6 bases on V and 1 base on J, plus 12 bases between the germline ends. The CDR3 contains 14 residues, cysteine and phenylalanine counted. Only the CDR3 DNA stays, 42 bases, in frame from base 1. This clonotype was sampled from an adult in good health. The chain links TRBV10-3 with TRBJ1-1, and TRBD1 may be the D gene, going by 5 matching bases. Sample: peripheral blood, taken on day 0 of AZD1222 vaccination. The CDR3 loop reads CAISPRDGNTEAFF. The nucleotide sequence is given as TGTGCCATCAGCCCAAGGGACGGGAACACTGAAGCTTTCTTT.